This is a list of T cell receptor beta chains from one sample in a study of CD8 T cells in Susac syndrome. TCRdb itself ran the immunoSEQ multiplex PCR reads through MiXCR, one entry per CDR3 protein. The data show some 120,000 distinct CDR3 sequences, nearly 95% seen once. Source material: CD4+ T cells from PBMCs. These receptors were collected from a human donor in good health. The CDR3 runs from the conserved cysteine through the conserved F or W. D genes are given only for firm matches. Not every row has a clone size; where given, it reads once, few, many or a size class.

cdr3_nt: TGTGCCAGCACCCTTAGCGGAGGCAACTACGAGCAGTACTTC; cdr3_aa: CASTLSGGNYEQYF; clone_size: once; j_call: TRBJ2-7; v_call: TRBV3-1; d_call: .
cdr3_nt: TGCAGTGCACAACCTACGAGCGCTTTCTTT; cdr3_aa: CSAQPTSAFF; clone_size: .; j_call: TRBJ1-1; v_call: TRBV20-1; d_call: .
cdr3_nt: TGTGCCAGCAGCTTGAGGATAGGGGGCCTCTACGAGCAGTACTTC; cdr3_aa: CASSLRIGGLYEQYF; clone_size: once; j_call: TRBJ2-7; v_call: TRBV7-2; d_call: TRBD1
cdr3_nt: TGTGCCAGCAACCCACGGGGGGCGTTGGGACCACAAGAGACCCAGTACTTC; cdr3_aa: CASNPRGALGPQETQYF; clone_size: once; j_call: TRBJ2-5; v_call: TRBV3-1; d_call: .
cdr3_nt: TGTGCCAGTAGTGGTGGAGGAGGGGTTGAAAAACTGTTTTTT; cdr3_aa: CASSGGGGVEKLFF; clone_size: .; j_call: TRBJ1-4; v_call: TRBV19; d_call: .
cdr3_nt: TGTGCCAGCAGCGTCCCGGGACAGGGGTGGTACGAGCAGTACTTC; cdr3_aa: CASSVPGQGWYEQYF; clone_size: .; j_call: TRBJ2-7; v_call: TRBV11-2; d_call: TRBD1
cdr3_nt: TGTGCCAGCAGCCAAGATCTATCTCCCCGGGAGGGCTACGAGCAGTACTTC; cdr3_aa: CASSQDLSPREGYEQYF; clone_size: .; j_call: TRBJ2-7; v_call: TRBV4-2; d_call: TRBD2
cdr3_nt: TGTGCCAGCAGCGCGTCAACAGGGATTGGTGGCTACACCTTC; cdr3_aa: CASSASTGIGGYTF; clone_size: .; j_call: TRBJ1-2; v_call: TRBV7-2; d_call: .
cdr3_nt: TGTGCCAGCAGCCCCAGGGGGACTAACTATGGCTACACCTTC; cdr3_aa: CASSPRGTNYGYTF; clone_size: .; j_call: TRBJ1-2; v_call: TRBV27; d_call: TRBD1
cdr3_nt: TGTGCCAGCAGCGACACAGGAACAGTCTACGAGCAGTACTTC; cdr3_aa: CASSDTGTVYEQYF; clone_size: .; j_call: TRBJ2-7; v_call: TRBV5-6; d_call: .
cdr3_nt: TGCAGTGCTTCCCAGGGGGCGGCTGGCTACACCTTC; cdr3_aa: CSASQGAAGYTF; clone_size: .; j_call: TRBJ1-2; v_call: TRBV20-1; d_call: TRBD1
cdr3_nt: TGTGCCAGCAGTTCTTCTAGCACAGATACGCAGTATTTT; cdr3_aa: CASSSSSTDTQYF; clone_size: .; j_call: TRBJ2-3; v_call: TRBV7-2; d_call: .
cdr3_nt: TGTGCCACCAGCAGGCTTAAGCTGGTGAACACTGAAGCTTTCTTT; cdr3_aa: CATSRLKLVNTEAFF; clone_size: .; j_call: TRBJ1-1; v_call: TRBV15; d_call: .
cdr3_nt: TGTGCCAGCAGCTACCGACTAGCGGGATCGGCAGATACGCAGTATTTT; cdr3_aa: CASSYRLAGSADTQYF; clone_size: .; j_call: TRBJ2-3; v_call: TRBV7-2; d_call: TRBD2
cdr3_nt: TGCGCCAGCAGCTTGGCGCCCAACAGGGAGACTGAAGCTTTCTTT; cdr3_aa: CASSLAPNRETEAFF; clone_size: .; j_call: TRBJ1-1; v_call: TRBV5-1; d_call: .
cdr3_nt: TGTGCCAGCAGCTTATTCTCCGGAACCACAGATACGCAGTATTTT; cdr3_aa: CASSLFSGTTDTQYF; clone_size: .; j_call: TRBJ2-3; v_call: TRBV7-9; d_call: .
cdr3_nt: TGTGCCAGCCCTTCACTAGCGGGAGTGTGGGAGACCCAGTACTTC; cdr3_aa: CASPSLAGVWETQYF; clone_size: .; j_call: TRBJ2-5; v_call: TRBV6-1; d_call: TRBD2
cdr3_nt: TGTGCCAGCAGTGAATACGCCCCCCAGGGAGACTATGGCTACACCTTC; cdr3_aa: CASSEYAPQGDYGYTF; clone_size: .; j_call: TRBJ1-2; v_call: TRBV25-1; d_call: .
cdr3_nt: TGCAGCGTTGGGGGCGTATTTAACTATGGCTACACCTTC; cdr3_aa: CSVGGVFNYGYTF; clone_size: .; j_call: TRBJ1-2; v_call: TRBV29-1; d_call: .
cdr3_nt: TGCAGCGCATCCGGGACATACCTCTACGAGCAGTACTTC; cdr3_aa: CSASGTYLYEQYF; clone_size: .; j_call: TRBJ2-7; v_call: TRBV29-1; d_call: .
cdr3_nt: TGTGCCAGCTCAGAAGGCAACTTGGGGACCGGGGAGCTGTTTTTT; cdr3_aa: CASSEGNLGTGELFF; clone_size: .; j_call: TRBJ2-2; v_call: TRBV18; d_call: .
cdr3_nt: TGTGCCAGCAGCTTAGACGCGCGACAGGGGGCCAAAAACATTCAGTACTTC; cdr3_aa: CASSLDARQGAKNIQYF; clone_size: .; j_call: TRBJ2-4; v_call: TRBV13; d_call: TRBD1
cdr3_nt: TGCAGTGCTAGAGCGAGCCAGGGGAACACTGAAGCTTTCTTT; cdr3_aa: CSARASQGNTEAFF; clone_size: .; j_call: TRBJ1-1; v_call: TRBV20-1; d_call: .
cdr3_nt: TGCGCCAGCAGCTCCACGACTAGCGGGATCAACTTC; cdr3_aa: CASSSTTSGINF; clone_size: .; j_call: TRBJ2-5; v_call: TRBV5-1; d_call: TRBD2
cdr3_nt: TGTGCCAGCAGCTTAGCGGGCGGTGAGCAGTACTTC; cdr3_aa: CASSLAGGEQYF; clone_size: .; j_call: TRBJ2-7; v_call: TRBV7-2; d_call: .